This TCR beta chain emerged from a study of regulatory T cells in long-lasting Graves disease. The time point is: newly diagnosed GD, antithyroid drugs for less than 3 months. After RNA was extracted from PBMCs, the TCR library was made from it. Patients came from an endocrinology department in Xi'an, China. This CDR3 is 15 amino acids long. Germline values: CDR1 SGHTA, CDR2 FQGNSA. V lost 5 bases to trimming and J lost 1 base, with 14 bases between them. The sample holds many counts of this clonotype. Building the TCR beta libraries relied on iRepertoire HTBI primers, and CDR3 regions underwent Arm-PCR. From the multiplex PCR reads, TCRdb called clonotypes with MiXCR, one entry per CDR3 protein. The data show 680,000 or so distinct CDR3 sequences, with 15% to 20% seen just once and approximately 20% held by the top ten. This same sample was also taken into another study, of T cells in Graves' hyperthyroidism and ophthalmopathy. Turning to that study: With the HTBI primer set, the TCR CDR3 went through a first round of RT-PCR.

The input for sequencing was peripheral blood mononuclear cells (PBMCs), taken at new diagnosis, from a patient treated with antithyroid drugs. The V and J genes are TRBV7-2 and TRBJ2-5, with unresolved D. This receptor was obtained from a woman under 40 with Graves disease. The CDR3 region has the DNA TGTGCCAGCAGCCACGAGGCGGCAGTCCAAGAGACCCAGTACTTC. Encoded protein: CASSHEAAVQETQYF.